This T cell receptor (beta chain) was observed in a study of shared clonotypes between healthy human individuals. Profiled with immunoSEQ multiplex PCR; TCRdb holds only in-frame clones, not every one. The sample records about 2 million clones, about 95% being singletons. This clone occurred once. The CDR3 is made up of 18 amino acids. CDR1 and CDR2 from the germline V gene are SGHNT and YYREEE (reference sequence). J gave up 0 bases and V 3 bases, and 7 bases lay outside the gene matches. Naive-designated CD8 cells lacked CD45RO, were positively enriched for CCR7, and omitted terminally differentiated effector memory CD45RA+ cells.

This chain uses TRBV5-4 with TRBJ1-6; 9 nucleotides match TRBD1. The sequencing input was naive CD8+ T cells sorted from blood. The clonotype was recovered from a young man in good health. CDR3: CASSSGQGPLSYNSPLHF. In DNA, the CDR3 is TGTGCCAGCAGCTCCGGACAGGGGCCCCTCTCCTATAATTCACCCCTCCACTTT.